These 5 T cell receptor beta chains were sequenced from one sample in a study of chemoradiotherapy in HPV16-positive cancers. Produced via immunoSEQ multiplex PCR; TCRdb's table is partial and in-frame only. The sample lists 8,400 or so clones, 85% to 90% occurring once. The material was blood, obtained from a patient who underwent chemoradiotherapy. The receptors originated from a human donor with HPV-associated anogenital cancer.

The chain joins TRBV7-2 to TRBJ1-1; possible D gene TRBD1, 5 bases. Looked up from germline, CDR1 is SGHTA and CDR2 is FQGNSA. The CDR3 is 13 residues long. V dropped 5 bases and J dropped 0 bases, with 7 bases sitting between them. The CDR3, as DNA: TGTGCCAGCAGCAGACAGATGAACACTGAAGCTTTCTTT. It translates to CASSRQMNTEAFF.

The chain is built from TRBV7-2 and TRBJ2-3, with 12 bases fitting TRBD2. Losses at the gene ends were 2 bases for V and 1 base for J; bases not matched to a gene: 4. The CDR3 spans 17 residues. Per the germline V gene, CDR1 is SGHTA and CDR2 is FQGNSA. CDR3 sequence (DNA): TGTGCCAGCAGCTTATACTCTAGCGGGAGGGGCACAGATACGCAGTATTTT. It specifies CASSLYSSGRGTDTQYF.

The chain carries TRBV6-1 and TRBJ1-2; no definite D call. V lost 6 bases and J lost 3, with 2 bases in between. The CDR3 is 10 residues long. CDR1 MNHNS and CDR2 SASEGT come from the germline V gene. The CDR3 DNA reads TGTGCCAGCAGGGACTATGGCTACACCTTC. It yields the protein CASRDYGYTF.

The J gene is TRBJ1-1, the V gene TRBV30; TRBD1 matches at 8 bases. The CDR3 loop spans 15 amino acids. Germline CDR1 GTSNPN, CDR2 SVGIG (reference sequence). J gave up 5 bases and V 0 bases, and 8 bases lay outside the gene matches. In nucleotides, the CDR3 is TGTGCCTGGAGTGTACTTGGACAGGGTGAAACTGAAGCTTTCTTT. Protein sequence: CAWSVLGQGETEAFF.

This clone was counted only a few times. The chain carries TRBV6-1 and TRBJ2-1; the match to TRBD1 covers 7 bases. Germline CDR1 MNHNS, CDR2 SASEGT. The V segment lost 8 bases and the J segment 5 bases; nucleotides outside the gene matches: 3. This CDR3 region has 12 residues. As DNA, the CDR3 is TGTGCCAGCGTGACAGGGCACAATGAGCAGTTCTTC. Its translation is CASVTGHNEQFF.